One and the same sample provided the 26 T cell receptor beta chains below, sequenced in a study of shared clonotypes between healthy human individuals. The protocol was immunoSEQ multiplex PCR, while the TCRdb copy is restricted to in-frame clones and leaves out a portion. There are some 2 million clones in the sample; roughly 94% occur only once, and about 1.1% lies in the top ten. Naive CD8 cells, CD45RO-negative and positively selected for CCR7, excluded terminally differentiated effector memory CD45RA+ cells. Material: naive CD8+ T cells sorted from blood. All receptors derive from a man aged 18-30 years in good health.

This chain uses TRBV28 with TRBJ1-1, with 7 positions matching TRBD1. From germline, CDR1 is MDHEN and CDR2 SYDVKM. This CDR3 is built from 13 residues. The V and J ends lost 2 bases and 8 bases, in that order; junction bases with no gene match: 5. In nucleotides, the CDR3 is TGTGCCAGCAGTTTAAGGGGGGGACAGGAAGCTTTCTTT. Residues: CASSLRGGQEAFF. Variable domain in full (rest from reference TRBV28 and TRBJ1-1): DVKVTQSSRYLVKRTGEKVFLECVQDMDHENMFWYRQDPGLGLRLIYFSYDVKMKEKGDIPEGYSVSREKKERFSLILESASTNQTSMYLCASSLRGGQEAFFGQGTRLTVV.

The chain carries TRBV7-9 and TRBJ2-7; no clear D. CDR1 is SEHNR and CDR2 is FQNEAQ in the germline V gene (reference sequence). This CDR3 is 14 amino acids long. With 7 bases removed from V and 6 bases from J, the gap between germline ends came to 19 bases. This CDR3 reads CASTTPAVPSEQYF. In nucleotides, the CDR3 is TGTGCCAGCACCACCCCGGCCGTGCCTAGCGAGCAGTACTTC.

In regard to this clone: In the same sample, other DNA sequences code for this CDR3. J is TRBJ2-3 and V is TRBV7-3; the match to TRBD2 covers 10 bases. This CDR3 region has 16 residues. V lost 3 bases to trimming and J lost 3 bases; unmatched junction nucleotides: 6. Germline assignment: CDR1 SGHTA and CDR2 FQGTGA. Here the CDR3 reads CASSLTGTSVTDTQYF. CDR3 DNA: TGTGCCAGCAGCTTGACCGGGACTAGCGTGACAGATACGCAGTATTTT.

The CDR3: CASSELLAGIQETQYF. As DNA, the CDR3 is TGCGCCAGCAGTGAGCTCCTAGCGGGGATCCAAGAGACCCAGTACTTC. The V call is TRBV10-1, the J call TRBJ2-5, with TRBD2 matching over 9 bases. The germline gives CDR1 WNHNN, CDR2 SYGVQD (reference sequence). This CDR3 spans 16 amino acids. V trimming: 2 bases; J trimming: 1 base; junction bases outside the gene matches: 5.

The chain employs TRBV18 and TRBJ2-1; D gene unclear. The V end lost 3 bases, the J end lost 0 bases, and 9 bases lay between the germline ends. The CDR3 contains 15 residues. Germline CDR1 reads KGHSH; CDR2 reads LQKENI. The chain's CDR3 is CASSPRDTSYNEQFF. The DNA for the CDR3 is TGTGCCAGCTCACCGCGAGACACCTCCTACAATGAGCAGTTCTTC.

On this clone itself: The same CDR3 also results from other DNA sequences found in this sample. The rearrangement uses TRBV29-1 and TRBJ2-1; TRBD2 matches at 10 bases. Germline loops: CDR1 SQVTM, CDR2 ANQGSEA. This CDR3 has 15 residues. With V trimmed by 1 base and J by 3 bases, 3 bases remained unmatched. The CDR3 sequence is CSVEGLAGLYNEQFF. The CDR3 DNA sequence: TGCAGCGTTGAAGGACTAGCGGGTCTCTACAATGAGCAGTTCTTC.

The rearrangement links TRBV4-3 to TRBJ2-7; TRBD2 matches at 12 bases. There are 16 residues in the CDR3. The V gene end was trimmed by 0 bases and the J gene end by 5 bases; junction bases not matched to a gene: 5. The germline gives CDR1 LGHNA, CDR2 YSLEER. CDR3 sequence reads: CASSQDSLAGGNEQYF. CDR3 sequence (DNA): TGCGCCAGCAGCCAAGACTCGCTAGCGGGAGGGAACGAGCAGTACTTC.

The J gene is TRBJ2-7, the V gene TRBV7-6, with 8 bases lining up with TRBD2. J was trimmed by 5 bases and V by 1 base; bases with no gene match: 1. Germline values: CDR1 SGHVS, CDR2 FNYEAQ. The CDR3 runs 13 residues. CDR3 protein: CASSLELADEQYF. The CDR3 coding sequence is TGTGCCAGCAGCTTAGAACTAGCGGACGAGCAGTACTTC.

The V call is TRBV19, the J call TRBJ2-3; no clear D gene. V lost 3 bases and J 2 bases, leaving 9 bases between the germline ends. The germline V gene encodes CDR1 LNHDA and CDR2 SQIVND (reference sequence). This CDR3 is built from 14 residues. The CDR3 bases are TGTGCCAGTAGTATTAGTTACTTCACAGATACGCAGTATTTT. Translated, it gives CASSISYFTDTQYF.

The CDR3 DNA follows: TGTGCCAGCAGCTTAACCCGTGGGGGAAGCTCCTACGAGCAGTACTTC. Residues: CASSLTRGGSSYEQYF. The genes are TRBV7-9 and TRBJ2-7; TRBD1 or TRBD2 may be the D gene (5 bases each). Germline CDR1 and CDR2: SEHNR and FQNEAQ (reference sequence). This CDR3 comprises 16 residues. V was shortened by 2 bases and J by 0 bases, with 14 bases between the two germline ends. The complete variable domain, with remaining parts taken from reference TRBV7-9 and TRBJ2-7, reads DTGVSQNPRHKITKRGQNVTFRCDPISEHNRLYWYRQTLGQGPEFLTYFQNEAQLEKSRLLSDRFSAERPKGSFSTLEIQRTEQGDSAMYLCASSLTRGGSSYEQYFGPGTRLTVT.

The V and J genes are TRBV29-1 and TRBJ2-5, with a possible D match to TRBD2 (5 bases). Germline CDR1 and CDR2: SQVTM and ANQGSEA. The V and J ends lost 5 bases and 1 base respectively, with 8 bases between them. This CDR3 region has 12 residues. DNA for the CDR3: TGCAGCGTTCGGCTAGCCCAAGAGACCCAGTACTTC. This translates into CSVRLAQETQYF.

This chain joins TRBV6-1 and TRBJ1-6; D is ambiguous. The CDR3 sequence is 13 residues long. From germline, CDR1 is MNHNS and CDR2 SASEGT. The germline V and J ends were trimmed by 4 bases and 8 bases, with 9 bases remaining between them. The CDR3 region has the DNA TGTGCCAGCAGTGGGTGGAAGGATTCACCCCTCCACTTT. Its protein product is CASSGWKDSPLHF.

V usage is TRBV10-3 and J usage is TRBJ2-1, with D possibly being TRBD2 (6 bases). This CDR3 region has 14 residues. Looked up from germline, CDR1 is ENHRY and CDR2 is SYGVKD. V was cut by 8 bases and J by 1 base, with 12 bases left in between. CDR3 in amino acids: CAIGVAASYNEQFF. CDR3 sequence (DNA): TGTGCCATCGGGGTAGCGGCATCCTACAATGAGCAGTTCTTC.

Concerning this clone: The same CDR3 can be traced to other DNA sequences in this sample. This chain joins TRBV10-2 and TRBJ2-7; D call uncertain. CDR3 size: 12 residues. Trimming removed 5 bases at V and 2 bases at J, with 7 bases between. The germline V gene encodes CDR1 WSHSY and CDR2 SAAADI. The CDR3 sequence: CASSPGPYEQYF. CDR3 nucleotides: TGCGCCAGCAGTCCCGGACCCTACGAGCAGTACTTC.

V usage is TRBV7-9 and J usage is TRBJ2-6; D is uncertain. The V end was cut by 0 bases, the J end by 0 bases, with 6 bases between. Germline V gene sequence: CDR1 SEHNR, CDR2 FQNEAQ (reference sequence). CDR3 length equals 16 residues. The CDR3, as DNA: TGTGCCAGCAGCTTAGCCCCGGGCTCTGGGGCCAACGTCCTGACTTTC. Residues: CASSLAPGSGANVLTF.

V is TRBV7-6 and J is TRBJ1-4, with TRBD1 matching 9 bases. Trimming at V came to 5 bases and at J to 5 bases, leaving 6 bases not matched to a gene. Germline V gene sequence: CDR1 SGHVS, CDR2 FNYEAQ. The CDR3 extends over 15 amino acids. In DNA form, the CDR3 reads TGTGCCAGCAGCACGCGACAGGGGGTGAATGAAAAACTGTTTTTT. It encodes CASSTRQGVNEKLFF.

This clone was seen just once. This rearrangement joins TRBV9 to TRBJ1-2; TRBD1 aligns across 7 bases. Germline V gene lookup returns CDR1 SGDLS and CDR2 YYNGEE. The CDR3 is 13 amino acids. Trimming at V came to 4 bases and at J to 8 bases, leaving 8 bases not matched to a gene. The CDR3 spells CASSPPGTDGYTF. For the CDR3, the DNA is TGTGCCAGCAGCCCACCCGGGACAGACGGCTACACCTTC.

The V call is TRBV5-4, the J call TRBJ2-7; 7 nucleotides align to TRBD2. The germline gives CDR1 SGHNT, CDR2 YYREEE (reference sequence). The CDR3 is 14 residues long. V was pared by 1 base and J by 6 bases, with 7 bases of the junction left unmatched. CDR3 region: CASSLWGGSGEQYF. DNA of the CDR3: TGTGCCAGCAGCTTGTGGGGCGGGAGTGGCGAGCAGTACTTC.

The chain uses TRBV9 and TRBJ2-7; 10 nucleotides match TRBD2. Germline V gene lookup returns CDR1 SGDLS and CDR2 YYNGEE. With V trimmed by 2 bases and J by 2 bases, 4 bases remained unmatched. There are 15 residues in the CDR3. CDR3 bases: TGTGCCAGCAGCGTTGGACTAGCGGAGGCCTACGAGCAGTACTTC. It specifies CASSVGLAEAYEQYF.

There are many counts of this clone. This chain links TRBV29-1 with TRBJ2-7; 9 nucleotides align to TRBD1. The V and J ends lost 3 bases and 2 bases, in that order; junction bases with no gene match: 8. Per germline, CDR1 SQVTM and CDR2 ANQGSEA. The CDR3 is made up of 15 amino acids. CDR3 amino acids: CSVDLGTGRAYEQYF. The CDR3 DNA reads TGCAGCGTTGATCTCGGGACAGGGAGAGCCTACGAGCAGTACTTC.

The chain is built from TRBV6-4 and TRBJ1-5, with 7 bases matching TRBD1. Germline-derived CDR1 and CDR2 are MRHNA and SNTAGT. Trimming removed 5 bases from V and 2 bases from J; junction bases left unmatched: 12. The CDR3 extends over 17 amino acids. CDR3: CASSLRTPQGGNQPQHF. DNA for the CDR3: TGTGCCAGCAGTCTCCGGACACCCCAGGGGGGCAATCAGCCCCAGCATTTT.

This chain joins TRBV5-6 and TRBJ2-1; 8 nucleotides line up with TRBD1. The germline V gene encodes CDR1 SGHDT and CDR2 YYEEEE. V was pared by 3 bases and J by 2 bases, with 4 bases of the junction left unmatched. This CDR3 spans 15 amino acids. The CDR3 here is CASSWGQVTYNEQFF. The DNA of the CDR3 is TGTGCCAGCAGCTGGGGACAGGTTACCTACAATGAGCAGTTCTTC. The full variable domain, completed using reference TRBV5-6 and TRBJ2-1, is DAGVTQSPTHLIKTRGQQVTLRCSPKSGHDTVSWYQQALGQGPQFIFQYYEEEERQRGNFPDRFSGHQFPNYSSELNVNALLLGDSALYLCASSWGQVTYNEQFFGPGTRLTVL.

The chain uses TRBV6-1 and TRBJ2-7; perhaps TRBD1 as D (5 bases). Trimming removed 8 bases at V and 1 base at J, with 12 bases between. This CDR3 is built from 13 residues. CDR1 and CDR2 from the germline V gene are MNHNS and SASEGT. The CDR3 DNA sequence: TGTGCCAGCTCGCAGGACACTTCCTACGAGCAGTACTTC. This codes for CASSQDTSYEQYF.

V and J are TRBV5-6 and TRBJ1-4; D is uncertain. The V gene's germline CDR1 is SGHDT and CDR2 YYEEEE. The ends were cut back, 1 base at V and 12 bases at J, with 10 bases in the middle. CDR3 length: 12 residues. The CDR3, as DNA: TGTGCCAGCAGCTTGTCCCAGGCCGAACTGTTTTTT. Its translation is CASSLSQAELFF.

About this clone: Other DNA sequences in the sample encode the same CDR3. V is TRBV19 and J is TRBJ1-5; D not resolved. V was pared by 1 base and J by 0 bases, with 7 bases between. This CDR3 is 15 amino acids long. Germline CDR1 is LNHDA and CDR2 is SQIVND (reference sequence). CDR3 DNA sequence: TGTGCCAGTAGTATAGGAGCTTATAGCAATCAGCCCCAGCATTTT. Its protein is CASSIGAYSNQPQHF. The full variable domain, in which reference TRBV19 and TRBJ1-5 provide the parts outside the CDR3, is DGGITQSPKYLFRKEGQNVTLSCEQNLNHDAMYWYRQDPGQGLRLIYYSQIVNDFQKGDIAEGYSVSREKKESFPLTVTSAQKNPTAFYLCASSIGAYSNQPQHFGDGTRLSIL.

The CDR3 loop reads CASSPIAGGQETQYF. DNA for the CDR3: TGTGCCAGCAGTCCGATAGCGGGGGGGCAAGAGACCCAGTACTTC. The chain uses TRBV28 and TRBJ2-5; 11 nucleotides match TRBD2. The CDR3 loop spans 15 amino acids. V trimming: 5 bases; J trimming: 2 bases; junction bases outside the gene matches: 4. Germline assignment: CDR1 MDHEN and CDR2 SYDVKM.